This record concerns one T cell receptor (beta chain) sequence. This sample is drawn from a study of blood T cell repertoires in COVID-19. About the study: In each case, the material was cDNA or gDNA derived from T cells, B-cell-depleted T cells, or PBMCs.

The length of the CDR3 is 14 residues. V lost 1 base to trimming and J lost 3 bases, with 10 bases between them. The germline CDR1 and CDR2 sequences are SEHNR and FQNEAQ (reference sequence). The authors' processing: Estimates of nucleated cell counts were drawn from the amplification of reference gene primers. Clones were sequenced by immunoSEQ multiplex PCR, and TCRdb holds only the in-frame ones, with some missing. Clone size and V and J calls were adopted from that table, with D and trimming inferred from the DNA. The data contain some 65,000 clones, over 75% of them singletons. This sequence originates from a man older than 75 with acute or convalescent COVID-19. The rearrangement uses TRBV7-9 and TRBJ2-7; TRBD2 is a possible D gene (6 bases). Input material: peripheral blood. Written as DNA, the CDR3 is TGTGCCAGCAGCTTAGGTGGGACTTACTACGAGCAGTACTTC. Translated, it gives CASSLGGTYYEQYF.